Listed below are T cell receptor beta chains from one sample, sequenced in a study of OX40 agonist ivuxolimab in advanced cancers. The repertoire was sequenced with immunoSEQ multiplex PCR; TCRdb's copy has only in-frame clones and lacks some. The profile shows fewer than 40,000 clones, around 86% of them singletons. The sample here was CD4+ or CD8+ T cells sorted from blood, taken in a trial of the OX40 agonist ivuxolimab. The source is an adult with an advanced solid tumor such as melanoma, head and neck, liver or kidney cancer. Each CDR3 is given with its conserved first and last residue. Each record gives: V gene, J gene, clone size, CDR3 length, D gene, CDR3 DNA, CDR3 protein. D genes are given only for firm matches. Clone size is given for some rows only: seen once, a few or many times, or a class if the clone is expanded.

>TRBV6-4|TRBJ1-2|few|12|.
TGTGCCAGCAGTGCGTCGGGGTCTGGCTACACCTTC
CASSASGSGYTF
>TRBV5-1|TRBJ1-2|once|15|.
TGCGCCAGCAGGCCCGAGGCAGGTTATAACTATGGCTACACCTTC
CASRPEAGYNYGYTF
>TRBV27|TRBJ2-2|.|14|.
TGTGCCAGCAGTTTCTCAGGGTGGGCCGGGGAGCTGTTTTTT
CASSFSGWAGELFF
>TRBV19|TRBJ1-3|once|15|.
TGTGCCAGTAGTACACAGGCTACCTCTGGAAACACCATATATTTT
CASSTQATSGNTIYF
>TRBV5-1|TRBJ1-6|.|15|TRBD1
TGCGCCAGCAGGGAAACGACAGGGAATAATTCACCCCTCCACTTT
CASRETTGNNSPLHF
>TRBV13|TRBJ2-2|.|13|.
TGTGCCAGCACCCTTAGAAACACCGGGGAGCTGTTTTTT
CASTLRNTGELFF
>TRBV6-5|TRBJ1-2|.|15|TRBD1
TGTGCCAGCAGTGCCCACAGGGGAATGGTGTATGGCTACACCTTC
CASSAHRGMVYGYTF
>TRBV11-2|TRBJ2-1|.|14|TRBD2
TGTGCCAGCCAGACTAGCGGGGGGGCCAATGAGCAGTTCTTC
CASQTSGGANEQFF
>TRBV2|TRBJ1-5|.|13|.
TGTGCCAGCAGTGAGTCGGCTTATCAGCCCCAGCATTTT
CASSESAYQPQHF
>TRBV5-6|TRBJ2-7|.|13|.
TGTGCCAGCAGCTTGACGACGGACTACGAGCAGTACTTC
CASSLTTDYEQYF
>TRBV10-3|TRBJ2-7|.|13|TRBD1
TGTGCTATGGGACAGGGGACTGTCTACGAGCAGTACTTC
CAMGQGTVYEQYF
>TRBV28|TRBJ2-3|.|17|TRBD2
TGTGCCAGCAGTTACGGACTAGCGGGAGCCATCCCAGATACGCAGTATTTT
CASSYGLAGAIPDTQYF
>TRBV7-2|TRBJ2-7|.|17|TRBD2
TGTGCCAGCAGCTTAGTAGGGGCCGCGGGAGGACTCTACGAGCAGTACTTC
CASSLVGAAGGLYEQYF
>TRBV19|TRBJ1-2|.|13|.
TGTGCCAGTAGTATGATCAGGATCTATGGCTACACCTTC
CASSMIRIYGYTF
>TRBV11-2|TRBJ2-7|.|13|.
TGTGCCAGCAGCTTAGTTAGGGGGTACGAGCAGTACTTC
CASSLVRGYEQYF
>TRBV19|TRBJ1-2|.|17|TRBD1
TGTGCCAGTAGTATTTCCGACAGGGGGCCGTTTCGCTATGGCTACACCTTC
CASSISDRGPFRYGYTF
>TRBV4-2|TRBJ2-4|.|16|.
TGTGCCAGCAGCCAAGAGGCGGCAGTTGTTGGGAGCATTCAGTACTTC
CASSQEAAVVGSIQYF
>TRBV5-4|TRBJ2-3|once|14|.
TGTGCCAGCAGCTTGGAATTGGGTACAGATACGCAGTATTTT
CASSLELGTDTQYF
>TRBV27|TRBJ1-2|.|11|.
TGTGCCAGCAGAGGAGCGGGTGGCTACACCTTC
CASRGAGGYTF
>TRBV10-3|TRBJ2-7|.|16|.
TGTGCCATCAGTGACTCCGCCGGGACGGTCTCCTACGAGCAGTACTTC
CAISDSAGTVSYEQYF
>TRBV25-1|TRBJ2-1|.|15|.
TGTGCCAGCAGTGAATATCGGGTCCGGGGCAATGAGCAGTTCTTC
CASSEYRVRGNEQFF
>TRBV7-2|TRBJ2-3|.|14|.
TGTGCCAGCAGCTTAAACGCCGAGGTTGATACGCAGTATTTT
CASSLNAEVDTQYF
>TRBV7-6|TRBJ1-5|.|14|.
TGTGCCAGCAGCTTAGAAGGAGGGAGCCAGCCCCAGCATTTT
CASSLEGGSQPQHF
>TRBV19|TRBJ1-1|medium-sized|16|TRBD1
TGTGCCAGTAGTATAGGGGCGACAGGGAGGGGGACTGAAGCTTTCTTT
CASSIGATGRGTEAFF
>TRBV5-8|TRBJ1-4|.|13|.
TGTGCCAGCAGCTTGTCGGTGGGGGAAAAACTGTTTTTT
CASSLSVGEKLFF
>TRBV9|TRBJ2-1|.|15|.
TGTGCCAGCAGCGTGTCTCGTGGGGCCTACAATGAGCAGTTCTTC
CASSVSRGAYNEQFF
>TRBV5-1|TRBJ2-1|.|15|.
TGCGCCAGCAGCTCGCGGACCACCCACGACAATGAGCAGTTCTTC
CASSSRTTHDNEQFF
>TRBV18|TRBJ2-3|.|14|.
TGTGCCAGCTCGCCGGGACGGTCCACAGATACGCAGTATTTT
CASSPGRSTDTQYF
>TRBV28|TRBJ1-6|.|14|.
TGTGCCAGCAGATACGGGACCTATAATTCACCCCTCCACTTT
CASRYGTYNSPLHF
>TRBV27|TRBJ2-7|.|17|.
TGTGCCAGCAGCCGAACCCTACAAGGGGGAGTCGGCTACGAGCAGTACTTC
CASSRTLQGGVGYEQYF
>TRBV21-1|TRBJ2-3|once|11|.
TGTGCCAGCAGCAACACAGATACGCAGTATTTT
CASSNTDTQYF
>TRBV5-1|TRBJ1-6|.|15|.
TGCGCCATTGTGTATCGGGGGGCTCCCCTTTCACCCCTCCACTTT
CAIVYRGAPLSPLHF
>TRBV10-3|TRBJ2-1|.|13|.
TGTGCCATCAGTTCCCAAGGGGTCAATGAGCAGTTCTTC
CAISSQGVNEQFF
>TRBV19|TRBJ2-5|once|13|.
TGTGCCAGTAGTCATGAGGACCAAGAGACCCAGTACTTC
CASSHEDQETQYF
>TRBV12-5|TRBJ1-5|.|18|.
TGTGCTAGTGGTTTGGTATCCCTGGACGCAGGGAGCAATCAGCCCCAGCATTTT
CASGLVSLDAGSNQPQHF
>TRBV11-2|TRBJ1-2|.|15|.
TGTGCCAGCAGCTTAGGTGGGGTAACTGACTATGGCTACACCTTC
CASSLGGVTDYGYTF
>TRBV4-3|TRBJ1-1|.|14|.
TGCGCCAGCAGCCGGCAACCCTCGGAAACTGAAGCTTTCTTT
CASSRQPSETEAFF
>TRBV5-1|TRBJ2-1|.|13|.
TGCGCCAGCAGCTTGGCCGAGAGGGGCCTTGGGTTCTTC
CASSLAERGLGFF
>TRBV7-8|TRBJ1-1|.|15|.
TGTGCCAGCAGCTTAGGGGCCTCTTTGAACACTGAAGCTTTCTTT
CASSLGASLNTEAFF
>TRBV4-2|TRBJ2-5|.|13|TRBD2
TGTGCCAGCAGCCAAACTAGCGTAGAGACCCAGTACTTC
CASSQTSVETQYF
>TRBV5-1|TRBJ1-1|.|13|.
TGCGCCAGCAGCTCGACAGAGAACACTGAAGCTTTCTTT
CASSSTENTEAFF
>TRBV11-2|TRBJ2-6|.|17|.
TGTGCCAGCAGCTGGGTGATGGGGGCAGCTGGGGCCAACGTCCTGACTTTC
CASSWVMGAAGANVLTF
>TRBV5-5|TRBJ1-1|few|11|TRBD1
TGTGCCAGCAGCCGGGACAGGGCGCTGATTTTT
CASSRDRALIF
>TRBV5-6|TRBJ2-7|few|17|TRBD1
TGTGCCAGCAGCTTCGGGACAGGGTACCGCAATCCCTACGAGCAGTACTTC
CASSFGTGYRNPYEQYF
>TRBV9|TRBJ1-6|.|13|TRBD1
TGTGCCAGCAGCGTGACAGGGAATTCACCCCTCCACTTT
CASSVTGNSPLHF
>TRBV5-1|TRBJ2-3|once|16|.
TGCGCCAGCAGCCGCGGGACAGTTTCATCCACAGATACGCAGTATTTT
CASSRGTVSSTDTQYF
>TRBV29-1|TRBJ1-1|.|14|TRBD1
TGCAGCACCGGACAGGGAAACAGAGGAACTGAAGCTTTCTTT
CSTGQGNRGTEAFF
>TRBV7-2|TRBJ1-1|.|13|TRBD1
TGTGCCAGCAGCTTGACAGGGCGTACGGAAGCTTTCTTT
CASSLTGRTEAFF